This TCR beta chain was retrieved from a study of T cell repertoires in cytomegalovirus infection. Findings and caveats of the study: HLA-C-restricted, CMV-specific TCR beta clonotypes were dominant ex vivo.

The CDR3 runs 18 residues. Trimming pared 3 bases from V and 7 bases from J, leaving 24 bases between. TCRdb re-analysed the reads in MiXCR, keeping a single row per CDR3 protein. The sample includes some 900,000 distinct CDR3 sequences, roughly 33% seen only once; the top ten take over 10%. To note about this clonotype: Its target is unknown.

This rearrangement joins TRBV12-3 or TRBV12-4 to TRBJ2-2; TRBD2 is a possible D gene (8 bases). The clonotype comes from a human donor in good health (CMV status not recorded). Some clones in this sample may be carry-over from other donors' samples. Specimen: cultured CD8+ T cells from PBMCs, collected from culture after CMV antigen stimulation. CDR3 region: CASSLRDSGGVIGGELFF. CDR3 DNA sequence: TGTGCCAGCAGTTTGAGGGACAGCGGGGGTGTCATCGGCGGGGAGCTGTTTTTT.